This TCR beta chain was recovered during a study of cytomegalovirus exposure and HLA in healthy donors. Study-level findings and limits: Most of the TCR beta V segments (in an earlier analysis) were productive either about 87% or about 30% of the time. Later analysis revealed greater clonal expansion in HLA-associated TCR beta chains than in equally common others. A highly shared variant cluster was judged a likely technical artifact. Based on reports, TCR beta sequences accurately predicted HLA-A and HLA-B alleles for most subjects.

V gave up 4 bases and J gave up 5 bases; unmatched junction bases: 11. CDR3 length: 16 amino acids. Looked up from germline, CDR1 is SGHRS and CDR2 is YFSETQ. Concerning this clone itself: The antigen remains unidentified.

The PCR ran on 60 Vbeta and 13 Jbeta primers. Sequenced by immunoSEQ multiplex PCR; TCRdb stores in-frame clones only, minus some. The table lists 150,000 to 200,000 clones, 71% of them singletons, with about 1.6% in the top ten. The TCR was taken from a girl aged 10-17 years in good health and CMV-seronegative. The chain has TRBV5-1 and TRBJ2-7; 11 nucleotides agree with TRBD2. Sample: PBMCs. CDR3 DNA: TGCGCCAGCAGCCAGACCACTAGCGGGGGACTCCACGAGCAGTACTTC. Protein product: CASSQTTSGGLHEQYF.